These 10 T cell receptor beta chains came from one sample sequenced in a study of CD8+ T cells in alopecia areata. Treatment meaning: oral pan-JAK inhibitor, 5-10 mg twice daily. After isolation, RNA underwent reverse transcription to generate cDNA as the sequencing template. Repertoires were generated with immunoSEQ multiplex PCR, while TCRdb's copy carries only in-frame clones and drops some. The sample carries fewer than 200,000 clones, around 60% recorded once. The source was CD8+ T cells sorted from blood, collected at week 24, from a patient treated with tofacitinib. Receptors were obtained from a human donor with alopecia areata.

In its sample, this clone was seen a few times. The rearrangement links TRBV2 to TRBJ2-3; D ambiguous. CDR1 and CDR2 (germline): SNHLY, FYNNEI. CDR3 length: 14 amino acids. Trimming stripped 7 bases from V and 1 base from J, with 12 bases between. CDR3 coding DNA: TGTGCCAGCATGGCGGCCGATCGCACAGATACGCAGTATTTT. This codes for CASMAADRTDTQYF.

The CDR3 protein is CASNPGTGGRTEAFF. The CDR3 DNA reads as TGTGCCAGTAACCCCGGGACAGGGGGCCGGACTGAAGCTTTCTTT. This chain joins TRBV19 and TRBJ1-1, with 12 bases aligning to TRBD1. J gave up 5 bases and V 7 bases, and 8 bases lay outside the gene matches. Germline lookup yields CDR1 LNHDA and CDR2 SQIVND (reference sequence). The CDR3 is made up of 15 amino acids.

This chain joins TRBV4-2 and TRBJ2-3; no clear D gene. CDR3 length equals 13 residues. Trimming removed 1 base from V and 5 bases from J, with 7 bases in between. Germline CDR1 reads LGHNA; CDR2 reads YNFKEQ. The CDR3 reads CASSQGGGDTQYF. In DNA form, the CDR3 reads TGTGCCAGCAGCCAAGGAGGTGGAGATACGCAGTATTTT.

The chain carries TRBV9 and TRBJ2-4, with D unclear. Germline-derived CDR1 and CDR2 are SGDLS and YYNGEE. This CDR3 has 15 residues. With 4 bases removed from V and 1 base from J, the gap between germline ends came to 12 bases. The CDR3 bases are TGTGCCAGCAGCCCCCGCCTAGGGGCCAAAAACATTCAGTACTTC. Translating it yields CASSPRLGAKNIQYF.

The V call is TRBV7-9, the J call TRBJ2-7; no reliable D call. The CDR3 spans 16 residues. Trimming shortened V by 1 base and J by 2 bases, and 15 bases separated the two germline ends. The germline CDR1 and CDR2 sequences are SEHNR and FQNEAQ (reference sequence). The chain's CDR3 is CASSLVGSAHTYEQYF. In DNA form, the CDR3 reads TGTGCCAGCAGCTTAGTGGGGTCGGCCCATACCTACGAGCAGTACTTC. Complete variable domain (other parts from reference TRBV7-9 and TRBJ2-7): DTGVSQNPRHKITKRGQNVTFRCDPISEHNRLYWYRQTLGQGPEFLTYFQNEAQLEKSRLLSDRFSAERPKGSFSTLEIQRTEQGDSAMYLCASSLVGSAHTYEQYFGPGTRLTVT.

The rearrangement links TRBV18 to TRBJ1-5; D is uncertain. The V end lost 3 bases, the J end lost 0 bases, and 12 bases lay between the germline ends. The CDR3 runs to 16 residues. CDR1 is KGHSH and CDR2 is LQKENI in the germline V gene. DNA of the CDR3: TGTGCCAGCTCACCGTTCGGGCTGGATAGCAATCAGCCCCAGCATTTT. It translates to CASSPFGLDSNQPQHF.

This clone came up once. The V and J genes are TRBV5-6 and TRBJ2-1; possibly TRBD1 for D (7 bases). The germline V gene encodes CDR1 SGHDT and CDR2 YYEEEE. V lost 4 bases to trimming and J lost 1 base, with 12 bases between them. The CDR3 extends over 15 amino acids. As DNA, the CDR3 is TGTGCCAGCAGCGGCGGGGACAGTTCCTACAATGAGCAGTTCTTC. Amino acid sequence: CASSGGDSSYNEQFF.

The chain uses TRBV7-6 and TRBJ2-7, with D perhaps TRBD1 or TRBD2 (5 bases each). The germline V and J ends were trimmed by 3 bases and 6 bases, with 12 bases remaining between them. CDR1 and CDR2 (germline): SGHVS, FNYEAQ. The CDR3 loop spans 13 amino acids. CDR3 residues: CASSLGSGGEQYF. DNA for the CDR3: TGTGCCAGCAGCTTGGGCTCTGGGGGCGAGCAGTACTTC. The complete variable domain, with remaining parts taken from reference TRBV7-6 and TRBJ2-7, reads GAGVSQSPRYKVTKRGQDVALRCDPISGHVSLYWYRQALGQGPEFLTYFNYEAQQDKSGLPNDRFSAERPEGSISTLTIQRTEQRDSAMYRCASSLGSGGEQYFGPGTRLTVT.

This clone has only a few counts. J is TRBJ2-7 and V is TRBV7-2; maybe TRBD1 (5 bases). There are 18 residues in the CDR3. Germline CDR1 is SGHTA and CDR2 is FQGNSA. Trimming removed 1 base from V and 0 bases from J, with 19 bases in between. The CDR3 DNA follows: TGTGCCAGCAGCTTAGAAACAGGTTTGAGGTTGAGCTCCTACGAGCAGTACTTC. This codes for CASSLETGLRLSSYEQYF.

The CDR3 reads CAWSVGGGSYEQYF. For the CDR3, the DNA is TGTGCCTGGAGTGTAGGTGGAGGGTCCTACGAGCAGTACTTC. J is TRBJ2-7 and V is TRBV30, with a possible D match to TRBD2 (6 bases). This CDR3 comprises 14 residues. The germline gives CDR1 GTSNPN, CDR2 SVGIG (reference sequence). V was cut by 0 bases and J by 1 base, with 10 bases left in between. Supplemented by reference TRBV30 and TRBJ2-7, the full variable domain reads SQTIHQWPATLVQPVGSPLSLECTVEGTSNPNLYWYRQAAGRGLQLLFYSVGIGQISSEVPQNLSASRPQDRQFILSSKKLLLSDSGFYLCAWSVGGGSYEQYFGPGTRLTVT.